The 9 T cell receptor beta chains presented below share a single source sample, sequenced in a study of cytomegalovirus exposure and HLA in healthy donors. TCRdb keeps only in-frame clones here, not all; method: immunoSEQ multiplex PCR. The sample lists fewer than 250,000 clones; approximately 88% were seen once. The sequencing sample was made of PBMCs. These receptors all come from a woman in her 30s in good health and CMV-seropositive.

The chain joins TRBV28 to TRBJ2-7; TRBD2 matches at 12 bases. The CDR3 sequence is 14 residues long. V lost 5 bases, J lost 5 bases, and 4 bases stayed unmatched. In germline, CDR1 is MDHEN, CDR2 SYDVKM. The CDR3 DNA reads as TGTGCCAGCAGTACCCGACTAGCGGGGGACGAGCAGTACTTC. Translation: CASSTRLAGDEQYF.

V usage is TRBV5-1 and J usage is TRBJ2-7; possibly TRBD2 for D (6 bases). The CDR3 covers 16 residues. Trimming shortened V by 0 bases and J by 2 bases, and 15 bases separated the two germline ends. CDR1 is SGHRS, CDR2 YFSETQ, per germline. The CDR3 DNA sequence: TGCGCCAGCAGCTTGGCTCCGGGAGTGGGGCCCTACGAGCAGTACTTC. This encodes CASSLAPGVGPYEQYF.

V and J are TRBV7-2 and TRBJ1-4; D not resolved. Trimming removed 6 bases from V and 6 bases from J, with 14 bases in between. The CDR3 length is 14 residues. Germline V gives CDR1 SGHTA, CDR2 FQGNSA. This CDR3 is CASSSDGWDEKLFF. CDR3 sequence (DNA): TGTGCCAGCAGTTCGGACGGTTGGGATGAAAAACTGTTTTTT.

The gene calls are TRBV2 and TRBJ2-3; no firm D call. This CDR3 has 14 residues. Germline V gene sequence: CDR1 SNHLY, CDR2 FYNNEI. V lost 7 bases and J 0 bases, leaving 11 bases between the germline ends. The CDR3 DNA reads TGTGCCAGCATGGGCACTGCTAGCACAGATACGCAGTATTTT. Amino acids: CASMGTASTDTQYF.

The CDR3 DNA reads as TGTGCCAGCAGCCGTGACAGGAACACTGAAGCTTTCTTT. Residues: CASSRDRNTEAFF. The genes are TRBV7-3 and TRBJ1-1; perhaps TRBD1 as D (5 bases). This CDR3 is built from 13 residues. V lost 5 bases to trimming and J lost 1 base, with 8 bases between them. CDR1 is SGHTA, CDR2 FQGTGA, per germline.

The chain is built from TRBV27 and TRBJ1-2; D is ambiguous. Trimming took off 0 bases at V and 5 bases at J, with 7 bases between the two ends. The CDR3 spans 13 residues. Germline CDR1 reads MNHEY; CDR2 reads SMNVEV (reference sequence). CDR3 DNA: TGTGCCAGCAGTTTATCAGGGTATTATGGCTACACCTTC. Its translation: CASSLSGYYGYTF.

The sample holds one count of this clone. The chain combines TRBV18 with TRBJ1-3, with a weak D call TRBD1 (6 bases). V was pared by 1 base and J by 0 bases, with 10 bases between. The CDR3 is 16 residues long. CDR1 is KGHSH, CDR2 LQKENI, per germline. In DNA, the CDR3 is TGTGCCAGCTCACCACAGGGGGGCGGCTCTGGAAACACCATATATTTT. It yields the protein CASSPQGGGSGNTIYF. Looking up the rest from reference TRBV18 and TRBJ1-3 gives the full variable domain: NAGVMQNPRHLVRRRGQEARLRCSPMKGHSHVYWYRQLPEEGLKFMVYLQKENIIDESGMPKERFSAEFPKEGPSILRIQQVVRGDSAAYFCASSPQGGGSGNTIYFGEGSWLTVV.

This rearrangement joins TRBV27 to TRBJ2-2, with 10 bases aligning to TRBD1. Trimming at V came to 6 bases and at J to 3 bases, leaving 10 bases not matched to a gene. In germline, CDR1 is MNHEY, CDR2 SMNVEV (reference sequence). The CDR3 contains 17 residues. The CDR3 sequence is CASSYEYGTGDTGELFF. CDR3 nucleotides: TGTGCCAGCAGCTATGAGTACGGGACAGGGGACACCGGGGAGCTGTTTTTT.

This chain connects TRBV14 to TRBJ1-1; 8 bases align to TRBD1. V lost 4 bases to trimming and J lost 3 bases; unmatched junction nucleotides: 16. Germline V gene lookup returns CDR1 SGHDN and CDR2 FVKESK. The CDR3 is made up of 18 amino acids. CDR3: CASSRYIPQGARDTEAFF. DNA for the CDR3: TGTGCCAGCAGCCGATATATCCCTCAGGGGGCTAGGGACACTGAAGCTTTCTTT.